Listed below are T cell receptor beta chains from one sample, sequenced in a study of blood T cell repertoires in COVID-19. TCRdb's table, derived via immunoSEQ multiplex PCR, lists solely in-frame clones and lacks some. The sample has some 250,000 clones; roughly 80% are singletons. The sequencing sample was made of peripheral blood. Receptors originate from a woman between 18 and 29 years old with acute or convalescent COVID-19. CDR3s include the opening cysteine and the closing phenylalanine or tryptophan. D genes are given only for firm matches. Expanded clones get a size class; other rows say once, few or many, or leave the size out.

d_gene,abundance,v_gene,j_gene,CDR3nt,CDR3aa
-,-,TRBV5-1,TRBJ1-6,TGCGCCAGCAGCTTGGGACCCCGGGGAAGCTCCTATAATTCACCCCTCCACTTT,CASSLGPRGSSYNSPLHF
TRBD1,-,TRBV28,TRBJ2-1,TGTGCCAGCAGTTTCTGGACAGGGAACAATGAGCAGTTCTTC,CASSFWTGNNEQFF
-,-,TRBV19,TRBJ1-2,TGTGCCAGTAGTAGTCAGGCCTATGGCTACACCTTC,CASSSQAYGYTF
-,-,TRBV20-1,TRBJ1-6,TGCAGTGCTAGTGTCGCGACAGGATATAATTCACCCCTCCACTTT,CSASVATGYNSPLHF
-,few,TRBV19,TRBJ2-4,TGTGCCAGTACCGTCGGAGGAGGGATAGAGGGCATTCAGTACTTC,CASTVGGGIEGIQYF
-,-,TRBV7-9,TRBJ2-3,TGTGCCAGCAGCAGAGAACTGGGCACAGATACGCAGTATTTT,CASSRELGTDTQYF
-,-,TRBV4-1,TRBJ2-3,TGCGCCAGCAGCCAAGGTTCGGCGGGTTCCCAATCAGATACGCAGTATTTT,CASSQGSAGSQSDTQYF
-,once,TRBV12-3/TRBV12-4,TRBJ1-1,TGTGCCAGCAGTTTGACACTGAACACTGAAGCTTTCTTT,CASSLTLNTEAFF
TRBD1,-,TRBV6-2/TRBV6-3,TRBJ2-7,TGTGCCAGCAGTTACTTAAGGGACAGGGACGACGAGCAGTACTTC,CASSYLRDRDDEQYF
TRBD2,-,TRBV6-5,TRBJ2-7,TGTGCCAGCAGGATTCCCGGGACTAGCGGCGAGCAGTACTTC,CASRIPGTSGEQYF
TRBD1,-,TRBV19,TRBJ1-5,TGTGCCAGTAAGGACAGGGGCAATCAGCCCCAGCATTTT,CASKDRGNQPQHF
TRBD2,-,TRBV9,TRBJ2-3,TGTGCCAGCAGTTTAACTAGCGGGCTTAGCACAGATACGCAGTATTTT,CASSLTSGLSTDTQYF
-,-,TRBV18,TRBJ2-7,TGTGCCAGCTCACCAGGGGCGGGAAGTCCCTACGAGCAGTACTTC,CASSPGAGSPYEQYF
-,-,TRBV20-1,TRBJ1-6,TGCAGTGCTAGTCTCCTGGCAGCGTATAATTCACCCCTCCACTTT,CSASLLAAYNSPLHF
TRBD1,-,TRBV12-3/TRBV12-4,TRBJ1-6,TGTGCCAGCAGGGACAGGGAACATTCACCCCTCCACTTT,CASRDREHSPLHF
TRBD1,-,TRBV30,TRBJ1-2,TGTGCCTGGAGTGTGGCAGGGGGCGCAGGTGGCTACACCTTC,CAWSVAGGAGGYTF
TRBD1,once,TRBV30,TRBJ2-2,TGTGCCTGGAGTTGGGCAGGGGGATGGTTCACCGGGGAGCTGTTTTTT,CAWSWAGGWFTGELFF
TRBD1,-,TRBV7-3,TRBJ1-2,TGTGCCAGCAGCTCCCCTCCCGGGACAGACTATGGCTACACCTTC,CASSSPPGTDYGYTF
TRBD2,-,TRBV5-6,TRBJ2-3,TGTGCCAGCAGCCTTGGTGGTAGCGGGAGGTATACGCAGTATTTT,CASSLGGSGRYTQYF
-,-,TRBV9,TRBJ2-7,TGTGCCAGCAGCCCCAGGGAATTAGCTAAGTCCTACGAGCAGTACTTC,CASSPRELAKSYEQYF
-,-,TRBV6-2/TRBV6-3,TRBJ1-6,TGTGCCAGCAGTTACGCAGGGGATAATTCACCCCTCCACTTT,CASSYAGDNSPLHF
-,-,TRBV29-1,TRBJ2-1,TGCAGCGTTGAAGATTTAAGAGACAGTGATGAGCAGTTCTTC,CSVEDLRDSDEQFF
TRBD2,-,TRBV27,TRBJ2-1,TGTGCCAGCAGTTTCGCAGCAGCGGGAGGGGGTGAGCAGTTCTTC,CASSFAAAGGGEQFF
TRBD1,-,TRBV10-3,TRBJ1-2,TGTGCCATCAGTCGACAGGGGGCCCGAGGGGGAGACTATGGCTACACCTTC,CAISRQGARGGDYGYTF
TRBD2,-,TRBV7-3,TRBJ2-1,TGTGCCAGCAGCTTAATCGCGGGAGGGGCCTACAATGAGCAGTTCTTC,CASSLIAGGAYNEQFF
TRBD2,-,TRBV9,TRBJ2-5,TGTGCCAGCAGCGTTGGGGGGACTATTCTGGGAAAAGAGACCCAGTACTTC,CASSVGGTILGKETQYF
TRBD1,-,TRBV7-9,TRBJ2-2,TGTGCCAGCAGCGACAGGGAAGATCCCACCGGGGAGCTGTTTTTT,CASSDREDPTGELFF
-,-,TRBV5-5,TRBJ1-5,TGTGCCAGCAGCACAACAGCTAGCAATCAGCCCCAGCATTTT,CASSTTASNQPQHF
TRBD2,-,TRBV27,TRBJ2-1,TGTGCCAGCAGTCCGACTAGCTTCGGCCTCAATGAGCAGTTCTTC,CASSPTSFGLNEQFF
TRBD2,-,TRBV6-6,TRBJ2-1,TGTGCCAGCACCGCCGGCGGGAGGGCCGGAGGGGGTGAGCAGTTCTTC,CASTAGGRAGGGEQFF
-,-,TRBV30,TRBJ1-1,TGTGCCTGGTCCTGGGGCAGACTGAACACTGAAGCTTTCTTT,CAWSWGRLNTEAFF
-,-,TRBV4-3,TRBJ2-1,TGCGCCAGCAGCCAAGAACTTTCCAAGGGGAATGAGCAGTTCTTC,CASSQELSKGNEQFF
-,-,TRBV24-1,TRBJ2-5,TGTGCCACCAGCGACAGGTTTTGGGAGACCCAGTACTTC,CATSDRFWETQYF
TRBD2,-,TRBV5-1,TRBJ2-3,TGCGCCAGCAGCTCTAGTTGGGCGGGGGTTAGCACAGATACGCAGTATTTT,CASSSSWAGVSTDTQYF
TRBD1,-,TRBV6-5,TRBJ2-5,TGTGCCAGCAGTTACACTTGGGACAGGGAAGAGACCCAGTACTTC,CASSYTWDREETQYF
-,-,TRBV4-3,TRBJ2-7,TGCGCCAGCAGCCAAGATCACGGGACATTCTCCTACGAGCAGTACTTC,CASSQDHGTFSYEQYF
-,many,TRBV24-1,TRBJ2-3,TGTGCCACCAGTGACCATGACAGGGGAGGGGATACGCAGTATTTT,CATSDHDRGGDTQYF
TRBD1,few,TRBV6-2/TRBV6-3,TRBJ2-7,TGTGCCAGCAGTTTTGACAGGGGCGGAGGCTACGAGCAGTACTTC,CASSFDRGGGYEQYF
-,few,TRBV24-1,TRBJ1-2,TGTGCCACCAGTGGAGCTTATTCAAACTATGGCTACACCTTC,CATSGAYSNYGYTF
TRBD1,-,TRBV6-6,TRBJ1-4,TGTGCCAGCAGGGGACAGCATGAAAAACTGTTTTTT,CASRGQHEKLFF
-,-,TRBV5-1,TRBJ1-3,TGCGCCAGCAGCTATGGCCCGAGGACAGCCAGACGCTCTGGAAACACCATATATTTT,CASSYGPRTARRSGNTIYF
-,-,TRBV30,TRBJ2-2,TGTGCCTGGGGGTCCTTAGCGGAGATACACACCGGGGAGCTGTTTTTT,CAWGSLAEIHTGELFF
-,-,TRBV14,TRBJ1-6,TGTGCCAGCAGCGCACACTATAATTCACCCCTCCACTTT,CASSAHYNSPLHF
-,-,TRBV14,TRBJ2-5,TGTGCCAGCAGCCTGAAACGACTAGAGGGGCAAGAGACCCAGTACTTC,CASSLKRLEGQETQYF
-,-,TRBV7-2,TRBJ2-2,TGTGCCAGCAGCTTAACCAGGGGAACCGGGGAGCTGTTTTTT,CASSLTRGTGELFF
TRBD1,-,TRBV2,TRBJ2-7,TGTGCCAGCAGTGGCGGGACAGGGCCCTACGAGCAGTACTTC,CASSGGTGPYEQYF
-,-,TRBV25-1,TRBJ2-5,TGTGCCAGCAGTGAGGCCCAGGGGACCAAGGAGACCCAGTACTTC,CASSEAQGTKETQYF
TRBD1,-,TRBV9,TRBJ2-7,TGTGCCAGCAGCGGGGACAGGGCCGGCTACGAGCAGTACTTC,CASSGDRAGYEQYF
-,-,TRBV6-1,TRBJ1-5,TGTGCCAGCAGTGAACAGGTAGATCAGCCCCAGCATTTT,CASSEQVDQPQHF
TRBD1,once,TRBV9,TRBJ1-2,TGTGCCAGCAGCCCGGGGACAGGGAGTGCCTATGGCTACACCTTC,CASSPGTGSAYGYTF
-,-,TRBV14,TRBJ2-3,TGTGCCAGCAGCCCGACCTGGGGGGTAGGCACAGATACGCAGTATTTT,CASSPTWGVGTDTQYF